The present T cell receptor (beta chain) was sequenced within a study of T cells in Graves' hyperthyroidism and ophthalmopathy. This clonotype was picked up many times. RNA transcripts served as the template for amplifying TCR beta CDR3 regions. Primed by the HTBI set, a first-round RT-PCR was run on the TCR CDR3. TCRdb re-called the multiplex PCR reads through MiXCR, storing one row per CDR3 protein. The sample lists under 300,000 distinct CDR3 sequences, more than 12% occurring once. The CDR3 length is 15 residues. Trimming removed 5 bases from V and 0 bases from J; junction bases left unmatched: 6. The germline CDR1 and CDR2 sequences are MDHEN and SYDVKM.

Sequenced input: blood. This receptor was obtained from a woman between 35 and 50 years old with Graves' hyperthyroidism that later progressed to Graves' ophthalmopathy. The chain is built from TRBV28 and TRBJ1-1; TRBD1 agrees at 7 bases. CDR3 coding DNA: TGTGCCAGCAGTCCCTGGACAGGTATGAACACTGAAGCTTTCTTT. Its protein product is CASSPWTGMNTEAFF.